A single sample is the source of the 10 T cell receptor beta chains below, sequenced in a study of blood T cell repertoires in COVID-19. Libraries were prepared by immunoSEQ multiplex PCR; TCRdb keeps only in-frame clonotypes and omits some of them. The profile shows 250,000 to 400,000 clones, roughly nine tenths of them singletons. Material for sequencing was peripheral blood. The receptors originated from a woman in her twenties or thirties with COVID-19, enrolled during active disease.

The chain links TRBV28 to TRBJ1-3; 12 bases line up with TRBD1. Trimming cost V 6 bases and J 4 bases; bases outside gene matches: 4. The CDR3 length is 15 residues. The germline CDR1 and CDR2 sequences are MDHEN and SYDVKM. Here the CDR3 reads CASSTGTGGGNTIYF. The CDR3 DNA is TGTGCCAGCAGCACTGGGACAGGGGGCGGAAACACCATATATTTT.

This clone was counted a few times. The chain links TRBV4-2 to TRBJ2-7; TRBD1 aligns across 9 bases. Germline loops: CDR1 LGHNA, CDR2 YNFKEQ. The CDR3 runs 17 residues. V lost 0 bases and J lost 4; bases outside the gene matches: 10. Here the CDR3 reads CASSQELLGTGTYEQYF. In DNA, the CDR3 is TGTGCCAGCAGCCAAGAACTGCTCGGGACAGGGACTTACGAGCAGTACTTC.

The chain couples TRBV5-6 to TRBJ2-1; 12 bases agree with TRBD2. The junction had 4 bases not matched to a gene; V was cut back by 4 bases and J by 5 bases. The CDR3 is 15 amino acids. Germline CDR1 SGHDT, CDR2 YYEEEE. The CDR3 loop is CASSNWTSGDNEQFF. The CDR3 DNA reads TGTGCCAGCAGCAATTGGACTAGCGGGGACAATGAGCAGTTCTTC.

CDR3 sequence: CASSSGLASHNEQFF. The CDR3 region has the DNA TGTGCCAGCAGCTCCGGACTAGCAAGCCACAATGAGCAGTTCTTC. The chain employs TRBV11-3 and TRBJ2-1, with 8 bases fitting TRBD2. CDR1 and CDR2 from the germline V gene are SGHNT and YENEEA. V dropped 4 bases and J dropped 5; count of bases not matched to a gene: 7. The CDR3 is 15 residues long.

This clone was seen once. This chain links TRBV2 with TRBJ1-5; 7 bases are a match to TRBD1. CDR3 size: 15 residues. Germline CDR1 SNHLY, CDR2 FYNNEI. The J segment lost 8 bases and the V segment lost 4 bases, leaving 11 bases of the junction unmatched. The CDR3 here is CASSGGTARIEPQHF. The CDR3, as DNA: TGTGCCAGCAGTGGGGGGACAGCCAGGATTGAGCCCCAGCATTTT.

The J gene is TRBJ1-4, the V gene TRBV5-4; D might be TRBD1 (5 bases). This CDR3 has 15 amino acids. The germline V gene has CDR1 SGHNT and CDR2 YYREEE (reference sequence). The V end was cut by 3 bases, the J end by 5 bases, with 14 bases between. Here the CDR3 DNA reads TGTGCCAGCAGCTCTAGGGGAGGCGGAAATGAAAAACTGTTTTTT. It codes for CASSSRGGGNEKLFF.

CDR3 nucleotides: TGTGCCAGCAGCCCCCAAGGGGTGAACACTGAAGCTTTCTTT. Translating gives CASSPQGVNTEAFF. The chain joins TRBV11-2 to TRBJ1-1; a possible D gene is TRBD1 (5 bases). The CDR3 covers 14 residues. With 5 bases removed from V and 0 bases from J, the gap between germline ends came to 10 bases. The germline V gene has CDR1 SGHAT and CDR2 FQNNGV.

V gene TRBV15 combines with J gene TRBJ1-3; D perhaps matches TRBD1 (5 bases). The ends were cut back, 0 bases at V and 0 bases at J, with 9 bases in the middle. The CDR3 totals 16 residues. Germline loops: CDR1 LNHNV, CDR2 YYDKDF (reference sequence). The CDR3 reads CATSRDRGVSGNTIYF. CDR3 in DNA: TGTGCCACCAGCAGAGATAGGGGTGTCTCTGGAAACACCATATATTTT.

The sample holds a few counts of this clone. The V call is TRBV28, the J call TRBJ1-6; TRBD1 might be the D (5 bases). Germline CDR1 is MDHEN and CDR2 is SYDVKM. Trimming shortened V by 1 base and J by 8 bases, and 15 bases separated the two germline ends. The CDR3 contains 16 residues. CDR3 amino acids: CASSLSGRAVDSPLHF. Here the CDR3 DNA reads TGTGCCAGCAGTTTATCAGGCAGGGCCGTCGATTCACCCCTCCACTTT.

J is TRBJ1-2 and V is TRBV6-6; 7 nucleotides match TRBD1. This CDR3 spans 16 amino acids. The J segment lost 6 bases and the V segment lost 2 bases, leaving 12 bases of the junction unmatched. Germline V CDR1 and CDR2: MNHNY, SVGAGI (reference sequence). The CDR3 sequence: CASSYPIGGGANGYTF. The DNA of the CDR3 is TGTGCCAGCAGTTACCCCATAGGAGGGGGCGCAAATGGCTACACCTTC.